Below, 25 T cell receptor beta chains from the same sample are listed, as sequenced in a study of CXCR3-negative and CXCR3-positive naive CD8 T cells. UMI labels and 5' RACE were used to prepare the TRB cDNA libraries. TCRdb reprocessed the 5' RACE reads; each CDR3 protein has one entry and no DNA is given. The sample totals roughly 50,000 distinct CDR3 sequences; its top ten clones hold approximately 22%. Specimen: memory CD8+ T cells from blood. The receptors stem from a human donor in good health. Some clones in this sample may be carry-over from other donors' samples.

This sequence joins TRBV23-1 and TRBJ2-5; TCRdb selects TRBD2, and the lack of DNA leaves this call unchecked. Being an ORF, TRBV23-1 has a function that is uncertain. The CDR3 extends over 15 amino acids. The CDR3 region is CASSQFAAGPETQYF.

The rearrangement uses TRBV20-1 and TRBJ2-1; TCRdb selects TRBD2, and the lack of DNA leaves this call unchecked. The CDR3 length is 17 residues. CDR1 DFQATT and CDR2 SNEGSKA come from the germline V gene (reference sequence). CDR3: CSVELAGGPGLDNEQFF.

The V call is TRBV29-1, the J call TRBJ2-7; TCRdb outputs TRBD1, but without DNA this stays unchecked. The germline CDR1 and CDR2 sequences are SQVTM and ANQGSEA. The CDR3 length is 16 residues. CDR3 loop: CSVKGGGDATFYEQYF.

This chain uses TRBV7-9 with TRBJ1-1. CDR1 is SEHNR and CDR2 is FQNEAQ in the germline V gene (reference sequence). There are 15 residues in the CDR3. This chain's CDR3 is CASSAIGAWDTEAFF.

The chain employs TRBV19 and TRBJ2-7; TCRdb's D call of TRBD1 is untestable without DNA. CDR1 LNHDA and CDR2 SQIVND come from the germline V gene (reference sequence). This CDR3 region has 17 residues. Here the CDR3 reads CASSPNIGDGSSYEQYF.

The chain uses TRBV11-2 and TRBJ2-1. Per germline, CDR1 SGHAT and CDR2 FQNNGV. This CDR3 contains 12 residues. CDR3: CASSFLRWEQFF.

The chain is built from TRBV20-1 and TRBJ2-7; TCRdb names TRBD1, which stays unverified in the absence of DNA. Germline values: CDR1 DFQATT, CDR2 SNEGSKA (reference sequence). CDR3 length equals 13 residues. The CDR3 sequence: CSAGQGEPYEQYF.

The rearrangement joins TRBV29-1 to TRBJ2-1; the TRBD1 assignment by TCRdb is unverifiable without DNA. This CDR3 spans 13 amino acids. Germline CDR1 SQVTM, CDR2 ANQGSEA. The CDR3 sequence: CSGRGGDLDEQFF.

This sequence joins TRBV4-1 and TRBJ2-1. Germline-derived CDR1 and CDR2 are MGHRA and YSYEKL. This CDR3 spans 12 amino acids. The CDR3 sequence is CASSQVSNEQFF.

The chain couples TRBV14 to TRBJ2-4. The CDR3 covers 14 residues. Germline CDR1 reads SGHDN; CDR2 reads FVKESK. CDR3 loop: CAVGQRLAKNIQYF.

V and J are TRBV19 and TRBJ2-4; TCRdb designates TRBD1, a call that cannot be tested without DNA. This CDR3 is 13 amino acids long. The germline V gene has CDR1 LNHDA and CDR2 SQIVND (reference sequence). CDR3 protein: CASKGITKNIQYF.

CDR3 residues: CASSQARGESYEQYF. The chain links TRBV4-2 to TRBJ2-7; TCRdb names TRBD1, which stays unverified in the absence of DNA. This CDR3 has 15 residues. CDR1 is LGHNA, CDR2 YNFKEQ, per germline.

V usage is TRBV11-2 and J usage is TRBJ2-5; the TCRdb D gene call, TRBD1, has no DNA to confirm it. Germline lookup yields CDR1 SGHAT and CDR2 FQNNGV. This CDR3 is 16 amino acids long. The CDR3 here is CASSLRTGGLGETQYF.

The chain carries TRBV7-2 and TRBJ2-1; no DNA is available, so the TRBD2 call from TCRdb remains unchecked. CDR1 and CDR2 (germline): SGHTA, FQGNSA. This CDR3 contains 16 residues. The CDR3 reads CASSGTSGRADNEQFF.

The chain has TRBV5-1 and TRBJ2-1; without DNA, the TCRdb call of TRBD2 cannot be checked. The CDR3 is made up of 18 amino acids. The germline V gene has CDR1 SGHRS and CDR2 YFSETQ. This CDR3 reads CASSAQTSGGAWYNEQFF.

The chain uses TRBV6-5 and TRBJ1-5. The length of the CDR3 is 15 residues. Germline loops: CDR1 MNHEY, CDR2 SVGAGI. CDR3 sequence: CASSYSSRTVQPQHF.

CDR3 protein: CSAQTTGFQETQYF. The genes are TRBV20-1 and TRBJ2-5; checking the TCRdb D call of TRBD1 is not possible without DNA. CDR1 is DFQATT, CDR2 SNEGSKA, per germline (reference sequence). The CDR3 runs to 14 residues.

The CDR3 protein is CSVVGQGSSYEQYF. The chain uses TRBV29-1 and TRBJ2-7; the TRBD1 assignment by TCRdb is unverifiable without DNA. Germline CDR1 SQVTM, CDR2 ANQGSEA. This CDR3 has 14 residues.

This chain joins TRBV13 and TRBJ2-7; lacking DNA, the TRBD1 call made by TCRdb goes unchecked. Germline V CDR1 and CDR2: PRHDT, FYEKMQ (reference sequence). CDR3 length equals 15 residues. CDR3: CASSSTGQGSYEQYF.

The CDR3 protein is CASSYSWDDNQPQHF. The chain joins TRBV6-2 or TRBV6-3 to TRBJ1-5; no DNA is available, so the TRBD1 call from TCRdb remains unchecked. This CDR3 has 15 residues. Per the germline V gene, CDR1 is MNHEY and CDR2 is SVGEGT.

V is TRBV20-1 and J is TRBJ2-1; TCRdb reports TRBD1, a call that lacks DNA to check it against. Germline-derived CDR1 and CDR2 are DFQATT and SNEGSKA (reference sequence). The CDR3 is made up of 18 amino acids. This CDR3 is CSAALPIGLFSSYNEQFF.

The chain has TRBV29-1 and TRBJ2-7; no DNA is available, so the TRBD1 call from TCRdb remains unchecked. CDR1 and CDR2 (germline): SQVTM, ANQGSEA. The CDR3 has 12 amino acids. CDR3 loop: CSVGDGTYEQYF.

The V call is TRBV12-3 or TRBV12-4, the J call TRBJ2-1; the TCRdb call, TRBD2, lacks DNA for checking. The CDR3 contains 14 residues. The CDR3: CASQWLGSYNEQFF.

The V gene is TRBV2, the J gene TRBJ2-5; TCRdb outputs TRBD2, but without DNA this stays unchecked. Germline values: CDR1 SNHLY, CDR2 FYNNEI. This CDR3 is built from 15 residues. The CDR3 loop is CASSDLAETQETQYF.

J is TRBJ2-3 and V is TRBV2. The CDR3 spans 16 residues. CDR1 and CDR2 (germline): SNHLY, FYNNEI. This CDR3 is CASSEGPRTITDTQYF.